This T cell receptor (beta chain) stems from a study of T-cell reconstitution after alpha-beta-depleted transplantation in children (TCRdb year 2016). In terms of the full investigation: T-cell immune reconstitution after TCRalphabeta/CD19-depleted allogeneic hematopoietic cell transplantation in children was quantitatively tracked in the study by means of TCR repertoire profiling.

Comments on this clonotype: Its antigen is not yet known. No much larger clonotype is one base removed from it; base qualities were not supplied.

General study outcomes and caveats: About two months after transplant, the apparently early recovery of alphabetaT-cell counts reportedly depended on just several hundred clones that had expanded rapidly and came from non-depleted graft cells. In some patients, the high TCRbeta diversity seen at day 60 was put down to recipient T cells and intrathymic progenitors that had survived conditioning. Over the following months the frequencies of hyperexpanded clones went down, and after one year T-cell counts and TCRbeta diversity were mostly credited to newly produced T cells.

In light of the paper, this sample's treatment or condition label describes: allogeneic hematopoietic cell transplantation with graft depleted of TCRalphabeta T cells and CD19 B cells. Transplant recipients were children who received TCRalphabeta/CD19-depleted allogeneic hematopoietic cell grafts. Library creation used PCR. Sequencing used an Illumina HiSeq 2500. To normalize quantification of the TCRbeta repertoire, the TCR libraries were built with molecular barcoding that relied on unique molecular identifiers. TCRdb cleaned the public reads at Q25 with fastp, built clones with MiXCR and kept in-frame beta chains. Each CDR3 protein gets just one entry, which takes the most common genes and DNA from the rows behind it. The sample records around 960,000 distinct CDR3 sequences, roughly 29% of which are singletons. Approximately 30% of the sample is held by the ten biggest clonotypes. CDR1 and CDR2 are read off the germline V gene as KGHSH and LQKENI. The germline V end is reduced by 2 bases and the J end by 6 bases; junction bases left unmatched: 12. Reading from cysteine to phenylalanine, the CDR3 counts 17 amino acids. CDR3 DNA is the only sequence kept; it has 51 bases, read in frame from the first base.

The TCR sequence derives from a boy in the first two years of life who had a stem cell transplant for SCID, so the T cells may come from the graft donor. The source was PBMCs, mostly from graft donor cells, collected 360 days after TCRalphabeta/CD19-depleted stem cell transplant. Rearrangement joined TRBV18 to TRBJ2-3; TRBD2 fits 9 bases in the junction. DNA sequence: TGTGCCAGCTCACCAACCTTAGCGGGGGCACAGGAGGATACGCAGTATTTT. This sequence encodes CASSPTLAGAQEDTQYF.